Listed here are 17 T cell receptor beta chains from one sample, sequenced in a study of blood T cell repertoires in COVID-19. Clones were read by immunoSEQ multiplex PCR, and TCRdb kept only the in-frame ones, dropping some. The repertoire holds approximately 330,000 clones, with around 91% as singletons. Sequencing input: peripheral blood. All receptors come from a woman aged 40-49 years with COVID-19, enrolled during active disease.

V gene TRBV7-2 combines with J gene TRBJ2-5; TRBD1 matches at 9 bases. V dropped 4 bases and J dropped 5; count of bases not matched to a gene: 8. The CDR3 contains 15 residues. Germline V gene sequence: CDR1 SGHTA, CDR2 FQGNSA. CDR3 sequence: CASSSGPGQGETQYF. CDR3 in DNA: TGTGCCAGCAGCTCGGGACCAGGACAGGGGGAGACCCAGTACTTC.

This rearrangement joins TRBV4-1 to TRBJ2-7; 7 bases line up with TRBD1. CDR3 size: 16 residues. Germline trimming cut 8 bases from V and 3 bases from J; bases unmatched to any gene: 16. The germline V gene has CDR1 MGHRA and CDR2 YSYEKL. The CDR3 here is CASGDSTGVRVYEQYF. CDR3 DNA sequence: TGCGCCAGCGGAGATTCCACAGGGGTTAGGGTCTACGAGCAGTACTTC.

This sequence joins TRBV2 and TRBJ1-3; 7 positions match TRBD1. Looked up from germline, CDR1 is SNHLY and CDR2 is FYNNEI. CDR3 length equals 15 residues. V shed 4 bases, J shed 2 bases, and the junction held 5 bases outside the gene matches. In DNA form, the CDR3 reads TGTGCCAGCAGTGGACAGGGCTCCCCTGGAAACACCATATATTTT. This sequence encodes CASSGQGSPGNTIYF.

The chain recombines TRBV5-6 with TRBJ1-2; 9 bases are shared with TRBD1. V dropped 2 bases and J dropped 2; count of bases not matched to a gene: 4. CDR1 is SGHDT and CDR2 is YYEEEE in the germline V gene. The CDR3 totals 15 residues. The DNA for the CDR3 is TGTGCCAGCAGCTTAACCGGGACAGGGAACTATGGCTACACCTTC. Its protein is CASSLTGTGNYGYTF.

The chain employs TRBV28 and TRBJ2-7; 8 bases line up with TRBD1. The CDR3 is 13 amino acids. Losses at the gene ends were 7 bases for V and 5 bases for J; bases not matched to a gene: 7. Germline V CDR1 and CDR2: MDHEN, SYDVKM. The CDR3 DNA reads TGTGCCAGCACGGACAGGGTTAGTCACGAGCAGTACTTC. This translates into CASTDRVSHEQYF.

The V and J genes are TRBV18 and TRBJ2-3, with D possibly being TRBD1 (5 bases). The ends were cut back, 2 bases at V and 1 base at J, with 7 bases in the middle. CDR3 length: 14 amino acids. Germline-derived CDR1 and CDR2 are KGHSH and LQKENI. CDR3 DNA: TGTGCCAGCTCACCAATACAGGGCACAGATACGCAGTATTTT. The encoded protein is CASSPIQGTDTQYF.

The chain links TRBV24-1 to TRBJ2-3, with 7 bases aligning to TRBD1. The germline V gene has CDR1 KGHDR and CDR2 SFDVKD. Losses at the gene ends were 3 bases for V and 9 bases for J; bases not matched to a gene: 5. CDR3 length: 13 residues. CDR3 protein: CATSDPNRGTQYF. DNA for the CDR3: TGTGCCACCAGTGATCCAAACAGGGGCACGCAGTATTTT.

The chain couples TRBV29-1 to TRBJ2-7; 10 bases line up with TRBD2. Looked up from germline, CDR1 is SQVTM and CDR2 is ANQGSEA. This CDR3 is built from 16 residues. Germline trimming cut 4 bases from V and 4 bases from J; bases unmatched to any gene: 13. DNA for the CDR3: TGCAGCGTTGGGGGTTCATCCGGGACTAGCGTTTACGAGCAGTACTTC. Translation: CSVGGSSGTSVYEQYF.

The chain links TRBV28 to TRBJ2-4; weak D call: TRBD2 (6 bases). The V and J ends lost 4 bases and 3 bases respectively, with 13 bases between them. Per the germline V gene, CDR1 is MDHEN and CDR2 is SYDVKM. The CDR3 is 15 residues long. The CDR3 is CASSSVGGDKNIQYF. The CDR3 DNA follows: TGTGCCAGCAGTTCCGTGGGGGGAGACAAAAACATTCAGTACTTC. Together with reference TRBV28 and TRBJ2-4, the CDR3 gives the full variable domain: DVKVTQSSRYLVKRTGEKVFLECVQDMDHENMFWYRQDPGLGLRLIYFSYDVKMKEKGDIPEGYSVSREKKERFSLILESASTNQTSMYLCASSSVGGDKNIQYFGAGTRLSVL.

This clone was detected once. CDR3 sequence reads: CASSRDSPIEDYGYTF. CDR3 nucleotides: TGTGCCAGCAGCCGGGACTCCCCCATCGAGGACTATGGCTACACCTTC. This chain uses TRBV7-9 with TRBJ1-2, with D possibly being TRBD1 (5 bases). Trimming stripped 5 bases from V and 3 bases from J, with 19 bases between. The CDR3 extends over 16 amino acids. Germline V gene sequence: CDR1 SEHNR, CDR2 FQNEAQ (reference sequence).

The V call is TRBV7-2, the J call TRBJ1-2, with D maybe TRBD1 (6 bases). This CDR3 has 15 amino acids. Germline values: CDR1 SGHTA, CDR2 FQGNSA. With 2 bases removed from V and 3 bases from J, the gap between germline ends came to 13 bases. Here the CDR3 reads CASSLYSGQHYGYTF. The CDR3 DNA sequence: TGTGCCAGCAGCTTATATTCTGGACAGCACTATGGCTACACCTTC.

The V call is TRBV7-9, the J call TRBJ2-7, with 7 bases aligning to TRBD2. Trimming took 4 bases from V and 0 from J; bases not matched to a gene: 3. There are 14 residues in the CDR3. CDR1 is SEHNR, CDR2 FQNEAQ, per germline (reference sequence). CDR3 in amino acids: CASSSRDYSYEQYF. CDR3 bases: TGTGCCAGCAGCTCCCGGGACTACTCCTACGAGCAGTACTTC.

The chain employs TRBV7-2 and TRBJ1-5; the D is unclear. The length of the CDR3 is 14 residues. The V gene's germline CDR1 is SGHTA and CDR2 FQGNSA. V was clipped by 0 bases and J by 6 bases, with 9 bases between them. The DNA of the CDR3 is TGTGCCAGCAGCTTAGCTGGATCTAGTCAGCCCCAGCATTTT. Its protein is CASSLAGSSQPQHF.

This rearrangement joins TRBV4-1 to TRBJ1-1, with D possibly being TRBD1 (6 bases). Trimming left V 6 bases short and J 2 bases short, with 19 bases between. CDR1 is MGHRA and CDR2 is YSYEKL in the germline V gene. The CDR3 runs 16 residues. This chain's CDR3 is CASSPTPGAKNTEAFF. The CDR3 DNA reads TGCGCCAGCAGTCCGACACCAGGGGCTAAAAACACTGAAGCTTTCTTT.

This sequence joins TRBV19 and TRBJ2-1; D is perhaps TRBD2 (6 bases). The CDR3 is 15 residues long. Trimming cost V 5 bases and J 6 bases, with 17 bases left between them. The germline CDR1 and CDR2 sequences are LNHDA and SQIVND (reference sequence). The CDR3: CASSPRGRQVNEQFF. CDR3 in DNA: TGTGCCAGTAGTCCACGGGGGAGGCAGGTCAATGAGCAGTTCTTC.

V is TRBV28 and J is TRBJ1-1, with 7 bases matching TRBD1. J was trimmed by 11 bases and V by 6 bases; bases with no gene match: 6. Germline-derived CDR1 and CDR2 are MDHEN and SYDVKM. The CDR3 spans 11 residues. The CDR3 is CASRTTGTAFF. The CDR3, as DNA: TGTGCCAGCAGGACGACAGGGACGGCTTTCTTT.

Here the CDR3 DNA reads TGTGCCAGCAGTTTATTGGGGGCTAGCGGGAGTATGTACGAGCAGTACTTC. It translates to CASSLLGASGSMYEQYF. The chain couples TRBV27 to TRBJ2-7; TRBD2 matches at 10 bases. The junction had 10 bases not matched to a gene; V was cut back by 1 base and J by 4 bases. The CDR3 extends over 17 amino acids. Germline V gives CDR1 MNHEY, CDR2 SMNVEV (reference sequence).